Below, 19 T cell receptor beta chains from the same sample are listed, as sequenced in a study of cytomegalovirus exposure and HLA in healthy donors. With 60 Vbeta and 13 Jbeta primers, the PCR was carried out. Repertoires were generated with immunoSEQ multiplex PCR, while TCRdb's copy carries only in-frame clones and drops some. Here the sample spans over 100,000 clones, around three quarters being singletons. The sample comprised PBMCs. These receptors were taken from a woman in her fifties or sixties in good health and CMV-seropositive.

The V gene is TRBV15, the J gene TRBJ2-1; tentatively, D is TRBD2 (8 bases). Between the trimmed V and J ends, which lost 0 bases and 6 bases, there was a span of 15 bases. This CDR3 is 16 amino acids long. Germline CDR1 and CDR2: LNHNV and YYDKDF (reference sequence). As DNA, the CDR3 is TGTGCCACCAGCAGAGATAGCGGGACAGCACTCAATGAGCAGTTCTTC. Amino acids: CATSRDSGTALNEQFF.

As to this clone: The germline gene is not matched at one end of the junction; a read error may be the cause. This chain links TRBV7-9 with TRBJ2-7; D not certain. CDR1 SEHNR and CDR2 FQNEAQ come from the germline V gene (reference sequence). The CDR3 has 12 amino acids. The CDR3, as DNA: TGTTCCAGCAGCTTAGCCCACTACGAGCAGTACTTC. Residues: CSSSLAHYEQYF.

This clone was counted a few times. The rearrangement uses TRBV10-1 and TRBJ1-5; 8 nucleotides align to TRBD1. The CDR3 is made up of 16 amino acids. Germline CDR1 WNHNN, CDR2 SYGVQD (reference sequence). With 0 bases clipped from V and 6 bases from J, the junction kept 7 bases outside the gene matches. CDR3: CASSESSGQGAQPQHF. CDR3 DNA: TGCGCCAGCAGTGAGTCAAGCGGGCAGGGGGCTCAGCCCCAGCATTTT.

This chain links TRBV5-1 with TRBJ2-1; D remains unclear. There are 15 residues in the CDR3. Germline CDR1 SGHRS, CDR2 YFSETQ. V lost 4 bases to trimming and J lost 2 bases, with 13 bases between them. The CDR3 nucleotides are TGCGCCAGCAGCACTACCGACTCACCCTACAATGAGCAGTTCTTC. Translating it yields CASSTTDSPYNEQFF.

The chain uses TRBV21-1 and TRBJ2-7; the table's D gene call, TRBD2, was not cross checked with the DNA. TRBV21-1 counts as a pseudogene. This CDR3 comprises 10 residues. In DNA, the CDR3 is TGTGCCAGCAGGGAGAACGAGCAGTACTTC. This codes for CASRENEQYF.

The rearrangement uses TRBV2 and TRBJ2-5, with 7 bases that match TRBD2. The DNA end lines up better with TRBJ2-7; the J call may be wrong. The CDR3 loop spans 12 amino acids. Germline lookup yields CDR1 SNHLY and CDR2 FYNNEI. CDR3 sequence reads: CASSPTSTEQYF. The CDR3 coding sequence is TGTGCCAGCAGCCCGACTAGCACCGAGCAGTACTTC.

This clone occurred once. The CDR3 loop is CASSPPAGGLSSYNEQFF. The CDR3 nucleotides read TGTGCCAGCAGCCCCCCCGCAGGGGGACTTAGCTCCTACAATGAGCAGTTCTTC. The V call is TRBV2, the J call TRBJ2-1, with a weak D call TRBD1 (7 bases). Between the trimmed V and J ends, which lost 6 bases and 0 bases, there was a span of 21 bases. This CDR3 is built from 18 residues. CDR1 is SNHLY and CDR2 is FYNNEI in the germline V gene.

Of note for this clone: The junction and the germline gene differ at one end; a read error may be behind it. The rearrangement uses TRBV10-2 and TRBJ2-2; 10 nucleotides line up with TRBD2. Germline V CDR1 and CDR2: WSHSY, SAAADI. The CDR3 totals 15 residues. CDR3: CASKKGTSAPGGLFF. The CDR3 nucleotides read TGCGCCAGCAAAAAGGGGACTAGCGCCCCGGGGGGGCTGTTTTTT.

V and J are TRBV7-9 and TRBJ1-5; 8 positions match TRBD1. Germline CDR1 SEHNR, CDR2 FQNEAQ (reference sequence). The CDR3 is 17 residues long. V trimming: 5 bases; J trimming: 2 bases; junction bases outside the gene matches: 11. The CDR3 reads CASSPGQGSTGNQPQHF. Here the CDR3 DNA reads TGTGCCAGCAGCCCCGGACAGGGCAGCACGGGCAATCAGCCCCAGCATTTT.

The chain's CDR3 is CASRPGQGDLGEQYF. Here the CDR3 DNA reads TGTGCCAGTCGCCCAGGGCAGGGGGATCTTGGCGAGCAGTACTTC. The V and J genes are TRBV6-5 and TRBJ2-7; 7 nucleotides line up with TRBD1. CDR3 length equals 15 residues. The V and J ends lost 9 bases and 6 bases, in that order; junction bases with no gene match: 17. Looked up from germline, CDR1 is MNHEY and CDR2 is SVGAGI.

DNA for the CDR3: TGTGCCAGCAGCATGGAGCAGGGCTCCTACGAGCAGTACTTC. Protein: CASSMEQGSYEQYF. J is TRBJ2-5 and V is TRBV14; D perhaps matches TRBD1 (5 bases). TRBJ2-7 explains the end of the DNA better; the J call may be wrong. The CDR3 sequence is 14 residues long. From germline, CDR1 is SGHDN and CDR2 FVKESK.

The chain recombines TRBV29-1 with TRBJ2-5; 11 bases fit TRBD2. Per germline, CDR1 SQVTM and CDR2 ANQGSEA. The ends lost 3 bases at V and 9 bases at J; junction bases unmatched: 9. The CDR3 consists of 14 residues. CDR3 in DNA: TGCAGCGTTGACGGGCTAGCGGGAGGAGGGGCCCAGTACTTC. Translation: CSVDGLAGGGAQYF.

The rearrangement joins TRBV7-2 to TRBJ2-7; tentatively, D is TRBD2 (6 bases). The CDR3 has 16 residues. Trimming stripped 1 base from V and 4 bases from J, with 17 bases between. Germline V gene sequence: CDR1 SGHTA, CDR2 FQGNSA. The chain's CDR3 is CASSLGRGYVRYEQYF. The CDR3 coding sequence is TGTGCCAGCAGCTTAGGCCGGGGGTATGTAAGGTACGAGCAGTACTTC.

This rearrangement joins TRBV9 to TRBJ2-4; the D gene is possibly TRBD1 (6 bases). CDR3 size: 14 residues. The V end lost 4 bases, the J end lost 7 bases, and 15 bases lay between the germline ends. CDR1 is SGDLS, CDR2 YYNGEE, per germline. CDR3 sequence reads: CASSPSLTGNIQYF. The CDR3 DNA reads as TGTGCCAGCAGCCCGAGCCTCACAGGGAACATTCAGTACTTC.

The V call is TRBV6-1, the J call TRBJ2-7; the D gene is possibly TRBD2 (7 bases). The V gene's germline CDR1 is MNHNS and CDR2 SASEGT. The ends were cut back, 2 bases at V and 5 bases at J, with 13 bases in the middle. The CDR3 has 14 residues. The CDR3 nucleotides read TGTGCCAGCAGTGAATATGCGGGGGACAACGAGCAGTACTTC. It specifies CASSEYAGDNEQYF.

The rearrangement uses TRBV19 and TRBJ2-4, with TRBD1 matching 8 bases. Germline V gene sequence: CDR1 LNHDA, CDR2 SQIVND (reference sequence). Trimming removed 10 bases from V and 9 bases from J; junction bases left unmatched: 14. The CDR3 runs 14 residues. CDR3 residues: CATSPGTGFSIQYF. CDR3 coding DNA: TGTGCCACCTCTCCCGGGACAGGCTTCTCCATTCAGTACTTC.

This sequence joins TRBV5-1 and TRBJ2-7; TRBD2 matches 9 bases. The germline CDR1 and CDR2 sequences are SGHRS and YFSETQ. V gave up 5 bases and J gave up 7 bases; unmatched junction bases: 13. The CDR3 contains 15 residues. The CDR3 nucleotides read TGCGCCAGCAGTGAAGCTAGCGGGATCGGTGGAGAGCAGTACTTC. Amino acid sequence: CASSEASGIGGEQYF.

The chain links TRBV9 to TRBJ2-7, with 9 bases fitting TRBD2. CDR3 length equals 16 residues. The J segment lost 4 bases and the V segment lost 4 bases, leaving 12 bases of the junction unmatched. Germline values: CDR1 SGDLS, CDR2 YYNGEE. The CDR3 protein is CASSTQAGGPSYEQYF. The CDR3, as DNA: TGTGCCAGCAGCACCCAGGCGGGAGGGCCGAGTTACGAGCAGTACTTC.

The chain recombines TRBV10-2 with TRBJ1-2, with TRBD1 as a possible D gene (5 bases). CDR1 and CDR2 from the germline V gene are WSHSY and SAAADI. The V end was cut by 7 bases, the J end by 3 bases, with 9 bases between. This CDR3 region has 12 residues. The CDR3 nucleotides read TGCGCCAGCAACGGACAAGACTATGGCTACACCTTC. It specifies CASNGQDYGYTF.